This T cell receptor beta chain comes out of a study of T cell changes during pregnancy in multiple sclerosis. The CDR3 length is 14 residues. Trimming took off 11 bases at V and 1 base at J, with 17 bases between the two ends. The germline V gene encodes CDR1 ENHRY and CDR2 SYGVKD. Assay used: immunoSEQ multiplex PCR; TCRdb lists only in-frame clones, some missing. This table holds about 64,000 clones, about 90% found once. The source is a female donor in good health, enrolled as a control in a pregnancy study. The chain recombines TRBV10-3 with TRBJ1-1; maybe TRBD1 (6 bases). Material: peripheral blood, obtained in the second trimester of pregnancy. CDR3 nucleotide sequence: TGTGCCGGGAGGGGGGGCGGAGGGAACACTGAAGCTTTCTTT. The encoded protein is CAGRGGGGNTEAFF.